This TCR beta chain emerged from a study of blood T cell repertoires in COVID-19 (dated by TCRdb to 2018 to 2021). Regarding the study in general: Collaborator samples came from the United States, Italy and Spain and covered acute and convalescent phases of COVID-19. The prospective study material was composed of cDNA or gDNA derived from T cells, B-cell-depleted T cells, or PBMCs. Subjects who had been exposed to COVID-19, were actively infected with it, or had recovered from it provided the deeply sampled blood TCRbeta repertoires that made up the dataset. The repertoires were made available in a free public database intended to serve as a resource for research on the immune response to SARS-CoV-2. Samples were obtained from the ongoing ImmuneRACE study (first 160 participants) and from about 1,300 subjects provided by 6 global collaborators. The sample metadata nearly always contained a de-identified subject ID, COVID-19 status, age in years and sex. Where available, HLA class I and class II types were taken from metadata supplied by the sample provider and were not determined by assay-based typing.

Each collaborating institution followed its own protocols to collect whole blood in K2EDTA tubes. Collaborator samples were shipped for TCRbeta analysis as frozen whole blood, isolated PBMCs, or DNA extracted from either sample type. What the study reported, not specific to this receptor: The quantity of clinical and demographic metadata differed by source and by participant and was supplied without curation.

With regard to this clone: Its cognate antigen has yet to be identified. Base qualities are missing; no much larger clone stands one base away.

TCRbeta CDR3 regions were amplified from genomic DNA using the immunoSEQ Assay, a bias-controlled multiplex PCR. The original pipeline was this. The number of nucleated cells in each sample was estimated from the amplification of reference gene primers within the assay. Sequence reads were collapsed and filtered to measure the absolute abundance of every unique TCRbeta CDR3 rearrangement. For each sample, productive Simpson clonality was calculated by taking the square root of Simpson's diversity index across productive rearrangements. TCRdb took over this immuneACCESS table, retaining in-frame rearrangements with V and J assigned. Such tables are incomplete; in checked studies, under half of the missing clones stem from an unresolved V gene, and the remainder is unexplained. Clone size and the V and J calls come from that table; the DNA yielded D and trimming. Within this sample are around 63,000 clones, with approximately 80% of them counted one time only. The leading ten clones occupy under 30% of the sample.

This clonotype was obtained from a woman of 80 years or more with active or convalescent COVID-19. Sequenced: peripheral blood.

The base sequence is TGTGCCAGCAGACCGGGAGAAGTTCTTTTGAACACTGAAGCTTTCTTT. The resulting protein is CASRPGEVLLNTEAFF. This receptor chain uses TRBV2 and TRBJ1-1; no D segment can be confidently identified. The CDR3 spans 16 residues, from the cysteine through the phenylalanine. The sequence is cut down to CDR3 DNA, 48 bases in frame from base 1. Deletion took 6 bases off V and 0 bases off J, with a span of 17 bases between the germline ends. CDR1 and CDR2 are drawn from the germline V gene: SNHLY, FYNNEI.